A selection of T cell receptor beta chains follows, all from one sample in a study of blood T cell repertoires in COVID-19. Sequenced by immunoSEQ multiplex PCR; TCRdb stores in-frame clones only, minus some. This table holds under 200,000 clones, approximately 80% found once. The specimen was peripheral blood. The source is a man between 65 and 85 years old who had recovered from COVID-19. Each CDR3 is given with its conserved first and last residue. Each record gives: J gene, V gene, D gene, clone size, CDR3 protein, CDR3 DNA. D genes are given only for firm matches. Where a row states a size, it is once, few, many or the class of an expanded clone; other rows omit it.

j_call: TRBJ2-3
v_call: TRBV5-1
d_call: TRBD1
clone_size: -
cdr3_aa: CASSLEGQGPTDTQYF
cdr3_nt: TGCGCCAGCAGCTTGGAAGGACAGGGGCCCACAGATACGCAGTATTTT

j_call: TRBJ2-4
v_call: TRBV5-1
d_call: TRBD1
clone_size: once
cdr3_aa: CASSGGQGTNIQYF
cdr3_nt: TGCGCCAGCAGCGGGGGACAGGGTACGAACATTCAGTACTTC

j_call: TRBJ1-3
v_call: TRBV5-1
d_call: -
clone_size: few
cdr3_aa: CASSPTGPGNTIYF
cdr3_nt: TGCGCCAGCAGCCCTACAGGCCCAGGAAACACCATATATTTT

j_call: TRBJ1-1
v_call: TRBV10-1
d_call: -
clone_size: -
cdr3_aa: CATPGGRDTEAFF
cdr3_nt: TGCGCCACCCCTGGGGGGAGGGACACTGAAGCTTTCTTT

j_call: TRBJ2-7
v_call: TRBV2
d_call: TRBD2
clone_size: -
cdr3_aa: CASRYPSLTSGRTYEQYF
cdr3_nt: TGTGCCAGCAGGTATCCCTCCCTGACTAGCGGGAGGACCTACGAGCAGTACTTC

j_call: TRBJ2-1
v_call: TRBV12-5
d_call: -
clone_size: -
cdr3_aa: CASGYGLNEQFF
cdr3_nt: TGTGCTAGTGGTTACGGACTGAATGAGCAGTTCTTC

j_call: TRBJ1-5
v_call: TRBV6-1
d_call: TRBD1
clone_size: -
cdr3_aa: CASSEGAGGRLAQPQHF
cdr3_nt: TGTGCCAGCAGTGAAGGCGCAGGGGGCAGGTTAGCTCAGCCCCAGCATTTT

j_call: TRBJ1-6
v_call: TRBV6-5
d_call: TRBD1
clone_size: -
cdr3_aa: CASRSGTGLLHF
cdr3_nt: TGTGCCAGCAGGTCTGGGACAGGACTTCTCCACTTT

j_call: TRBJ1-2
v_call: TRBV5-1
d_call: TRBD1
clone_size: -
cdr3_aa: CASSLGQGTPYGYTF
cdr3_nt: TGCGCCAGCAGCTTGGGACAGGGAACCCCTTATGGCTACACCTTC

j_call: TRBJ2-5
v_call: TRBV4-1
d_call: TRBD2
clone_size: -
cdr3_aa: CASSQERSGSPQETQYF
cdr3_nt: TGCGCCAGCAGCCAAGAAAGGAGCGGGAGCCCTCAAGAGACCCAGTACTTC

j_call: TRBJ2-1
v_call: TRBV6-6
d_call: TRBD2
clone_size: -
cdr3_aa: CASSHKREFGNEQFF
cdr3_nt: TGTGCCAGCAGTCACAAGCGGGAGTTTGGCAATGAGCAGTTCTTC

j_call: TRBJ2-1
v_call: TRBV19
d_call: TRBD2
clone_size: -
cdr3_aa: CASSIDLFRGRRGTSGRLEQFF
cdr3_nt: TGTGCCAGTAGTATAGATCTATTTCGGGGCAGGAGAGGGACTAGCGGGAGGTTGGAGCAGTTCTTC

j_call: TRBJ2-2
v_call: TRBV19
d_call: -
clone_size: -
cdr3_aa: CASSIGGADTGELFF
cdr3_nt: TGTGCCAGTAGTATCGGAGGGGCGGACACCGGGGAGCTGTTTTTT

j_call: TRBJ1-2
v_call: TRBV30
d_call: TRBD1
clone_size: -
cdr3_aa: CAWRRQGYVAAGGYTF
cdr3_nt: TGTGCCTGGAGGAGACAGGGATATGTCGCCGCGGGGGGCTACACCTTC

j_call: TRBJ2-5
v_call: TRBV3-1/TRBV3-2
d_call: -
clone_size: -
cdr3_aa: CASSQSGAETQYF
cdr3_nt: TGTGCCAGCAGCCAGTCGGGAGCGGAGACCCAGTACTTC

j_call: TRBJ1-1
v_call: TRBV20-1
d_call: -
clone_size: -
cdr3_aa: CAGRLNTEAFF
cdr3_nt: TGCGCAGGGCGACTGAACACTGAAGCTTTCTTT

j_call: TRBJ1-5
v_call: TRBV7-2
d_call: TRBD1
clone_size: -
cdr3_aa: CASSLGDRGSNQPQHF
cdr3_nt: TGTGCCAGCAGCCTAGGGGACAGGGGGAGCAATCAGCCCCAGCATTTT

j_call: TRBJ1-5
v_call: TRBV28
d_call: -
clone_size: -
cdr3_aa: CASRLYSNQPQHF
cdr3_nt: TGTGCCAGCAGGCTCTATAGCAATCAGCCCCAGCATTTT

j_call: TRBJ2-7
v_call: TRBV9
d_call: TRBD1
clone_size: few
cdr3_aa: CASSVGLGQGVREQYF
cdr3_nt: TGTGCCAGCAGCGTAGGGTTGGGACAGGGAGTTCGCGAGCAGTACTTC

j_call: TRBJ1-1
v_call: TRBV30
d_call: TRBD1
clone_size: once
cdr3_aa: CAWRTGTANTEAFF
cdr3_nt: TGTGCCTGGAGGACCGGGACAGCGAACACTGAAGCTTTCTTT

j_call: TRBJ2-7
v_call: TRBV6-2/TRBV6-3
d_call: TRBD1
clone_size: -
cdr3_aa: CASSYWDRNYEQYF
cdr3_nt: TGTGCCAGCAGTTACTGGGACAGGAACTACGAGCAGTACTTC

j_call: TRBJ2-1
v_call: TRBV13
d_call: TRBD2
clone_size: -
cdr3_aa: CASSLVAGGPRAQFF
cdr3_nt: TGTGCCAGCAGCTTAGTGGCGGGAGGGCCGCGGGCGCAGTTCTTC

j_call: TRBJ2-5
v_call: TRBV2
d_call: -
clone_size: -
cdr3_aa: CASSVLGQETQYF
cdr3_nt: TGTGCCAGCAGTGTACTAGGCCAGGAGACCCAGTACTTC

j_call: TRBJ1-1
v_call: TRBV19
d_call: TRBD1
clone_size: once
cdr3_aa: CASSRKTGAGGTEAFF
cdr3_nt: TGTGCCAGTAGTAGAAAGACAGGGGCCGGGGGCACTGAAGCTTTCTTT

j_call: TRBJ2-7
v_call: TRBV5-4
d_call: -
clone_size: -
cdr3_aa: CASSLSPGNSYEQYF
cdr3_nt: TGTGCCAGCAGCTTAAGTCCCGGGAATTCCTACGAGCAGTACTTC

j_call: TRBJ2-1
v_call: TRBV27
d_call: TRBD2
clone_size: -
cdr3_aa: CASSSTTSGRNNEQFF
cdr3_nt: TGTGCCAGCAGTTCTACGACTAGCGGACGGAACAATGAGCAGTTCTTC

j_call: TRBJ1-6
v_call: TRBV11-2
d_call: -
clone_size: -
cdr3_aa: CASRDTQFNSPLHF
cdr3_nt: TGTGCCAGCAGGGACACCCAATTTAATTCACCCCTCCACTTT

j_call: TRBJ2-5
v_call: TRBV25-1
d_call: TRBD1
clone_size: -
cdr3_aa: CASSTDRVQETQYF
cdr3_nt: TGTGCCAGCAGTACGGACAGGGTCCAAGAGACCCAGTACTTC

j_call: TRBJ2-7
v_call: TRBV19
d_call: -
clone_size: -
cdr3_aa: CASSIAVTAYEQYF
cdr3_nt: TGTGCCAGTAGTATAGCTGTGACTGCATACGAGCAGTACTTC

j_call: TRBJ2-1
v_call: TRBV5-4
d_call: -
clone_size: -
cdr3_aa: CASSLAAGAASYNEQFF
cdr3_nt: TGTGCCAGCAGCTTGGCTGCAGGTGCTGCCTCCTACAATGAGCAGTTCTTC

j_call: TRBJ2-3
v_call: TRBV7-2
d_call: -
clone_size: -
cdr3_aa: CASSLGGPASTDTQYF
cdr3_nt: TGTGCCAGCAGCTTAGGCGGTCCTGCTAGCACAGATACGCAGTATTTT

j_call: TRBJ1-2
v_call: TRBV5-1
d_call: -
clone_size: -
cdr3_aa: CASSSTENYGYTF
cdr3_nt: TGCGCCAGCAGCTCGACTGAAAACTATGGCTACACCTTC

j_call: TRBJ2-3
v_call: TRBV3-1/TRBV3-2
d_call: TRBD2
clone_size: -
cdr3_aa: CASSPRLAGGTDTQYF
cdr3_nt: TGTGCCAGCAGCCCGAGACTAGCGGGAGGCACAGATACGCAGTATTTT

j_call: TRBJ2-3
v_call: TRBV6-5
d_call: -
clone_size: -
cdr3_aa: CASSSVAADTQYF
cdr3_nt: TGTGCCAGCAGTTCGGTAGCTGCAGATACGCAGTATTTT

j_call: TRBJ1-6
v_call: TRBV7-9
d_call: TRBD1
clone_size: -
cdr3_aa: CASSQGDSPLHF
cdr3_nt: TGTGCCAGCTCGCAGGGGGATTCACCCCTCCACTTT

j_call: TRBJ2-7
v_call: TRBV5-4
d_call: TRBD2
clone_size: -
cdr3_aa: CASSLGGGTLYEQYF
cdr3_nt: TGTGCCAGCAGCCTCGGCGGGGGGACCCTCTACGAGCAGTACTTC

j_call: TRBJ1-3
v_call: TRBV28
d_call: TRBD1
clone_size: -
cdr3_aa: CASSFPGQGHPTSGNTIYF
cdr3_nt: TGTGCCAGCAGTTTCCCTGGACAGGGCCACCCTACCTCTGGAAACACCATATATTTT

j_call: TRBJ1-1
v_call: TRBV5-4
d_call: TRBD1
clone_size: -
cdr3_aa: CASSRTGASRDTEAFF
cdr3_nt: TGTGCCAGCAGCAGGACAGGGGCCTCGAGGGATACTGAAGCTTTCTTT

j_call: TRBJ1-1
v_call: TRBV19
d_call: -
clone_size: -
cdr3_aa: CASRRQIVDTEAFF
cdr3_nt: TGTGCCAGTAGAAGACAGATTGTGGACACTGAAGCTTTCTTT

j_call: TRBJ2-2
v_call: TRBV5-4
d_call: TRBD2
clone_size: -
cdr3_aa: CASSPRTSGNTGELFF
cdr3_nt: TGTGCCAGCAGCCCTAGGACTAGCGGAAACACCGGGGAGCTGTTTTTT

j_call: TRBJ2-3
v_call: TRBV2
d_call: TRBD2
clone_size: few
cdr3_aa: CASSERAGVTDTQYF
cdr3_nt: TGTGCCAGCAGTGAACGAGCGGGAGTGACAGATACGCAGTATTTT

j_call: TRBJ2-6
v_call: TRBV5-4
d_call: -
clone_size: -
cdr3_aa: CASSFYFSGANVLTF
cdr3_nt: TGTGCCAGCAGCTTCTATTTCTCTGGGGCCAACGTCCTGACTTTC

j_call: TRBJ2-3
v_call: TRBV6-6
d_call: -
clone_size: -
cdr3_aa: CASSLTGLDTQYF
cdr3_nt: TGTGCCAGCAGCCTCACGGGGTTGGATACGCAGTATTTT

j_call: TRBJ2-1
v_call: TRBV29-1
d_call: TRBD2
clone_size: -
cdr3_aa: CSVVLAGVRASYNEQFF
cdr3_nt: TGCAGCGTTGTACTAGCGGGAGTTCGCGCGTCCTACAATGAGCAGTTCTTC

j_call: TRBJ1-4
v_call: TRBV7-9
d_call: -
clone_size: -
cdr3_aa: CASSLGRGGNEKLFF
cdr3_nt: TGTGCCAGCAGCTTAGGCAGGGGCGGTAATGAAAAACTGTTTTTT

j_call: TRBJ2-5
v_call: TRBV14
d_call: TRBD1
clone_size: once
cdr3_aa: CASSQGGTGVLIQETQYF
cdr3_nt: TGTGCCAGCAGCCAAGGCGGGACAGGGGTTTTGATACAAGAGACCCAGTACTTC

j_call: TRBJ2-1
v_call: TRBV15
d_call: TRBD2
clone_size: -
cdr3_aa: CATSVGPGLAGDSEQFF
cdr3_nt: TGTGCCACCAGCGTAGGTCCGGGACTAGCGGGAGATAGTGAGCAGTTCTTC

j_call: TRBJ2-5
v_call: TRBV5-8
d_call: TRBD2
clone_size: -
cdr3_aa: CASSQGTSGTQETQYF
cdr3_nt: TGTGCCAGCAGCCAAGGGACTAGCGGAACTCAAGAGACCCAGTACTTC

j_call: TRBJ2-3
v_call: TRBV12-3/TRBV12-4
d_call: -
clone_size: -
cdr3_aa: CASSPYTDTQYF
cdr3_nt: TGTGCCAGCAGTCCCTACACAGATACGCAGTATTTT

j_call: TRBJ1-1
v_call: TRBV7-8
d_call: TRBD1
clone_size: once
cdr3_aa: CASSFFQGQGNTEAFF
cdr3_nt: TGTGCCAGCAGCTTTTTCCAGGGACAGGGTAACACTGAAGCTTTCTTT

j_call: TRBJ2-3
v_call: TRBV9
d_call: -
clone_size: -
cdr3_aa: CASSGERSNTQYF
cdr3_nt: TGTGCCAGCAGCGGGGAGCGTTCAAATACGCAGTATTTT